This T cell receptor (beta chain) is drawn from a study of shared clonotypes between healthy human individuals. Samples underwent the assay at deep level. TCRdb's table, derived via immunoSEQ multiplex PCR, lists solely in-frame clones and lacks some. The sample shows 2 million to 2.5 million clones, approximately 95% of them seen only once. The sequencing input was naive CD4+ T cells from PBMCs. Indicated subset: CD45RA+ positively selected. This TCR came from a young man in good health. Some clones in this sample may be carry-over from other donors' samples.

The CDR3 spells CASSYPGRAYEQYF. Here the CDR3 DNA reads TGTGCCAGCAGCTACCCAGGACGGGCCTACGAGCAGTACTTC. J is TRBJ2-7 and V is TRBV6-6; no clear D. The CDR3 has 14 amino acids. Germline CDR1 reads MNHNY; CDR2 reads SVGAGI (reference sequence). Trimming removed 6 bases from V and 2 bases from J, with 14 bases in between.